These 8 T cell receptor beta chains were all obtained from the same sample, sequenced in a study of cytomegalovirus exposure and HLA in healthy donors (dated by TCRdb to 2015 to 2018). Library preparation used the immunoSEQ multiplex PCR assay. For the multiplex PCR, a mixture combining 60 forward primers for TCR Vbeta segments and 13 reverse primers for TCR Jbeta segments was used. What TCRdb holds here is the immuneACCESS table cut down to in-frame rearrangements. Part of the clones is not present; checked against another copy, under half of the missing clones reflect an unresolved V gene, and the others are unexplained. Across this sample there are 95,000 to 150,000 clones, with 77% seen only once. The top ten clonotypes cover around 4% of the sample. The sequenced sample consisted of PBMCs. These receptors originate from a human donor in good health.

The J gene is TRBJ2-4, the V gene TRBV28; 8 bases agree with TRBD2. From germline, CDR1 is MDHEN and CDR2 SYDVKM. This CDR3 spans 16 amino acids. Trimming cost V 2 bases and J 0 bases; bases outside gene matches: 3. The CDR3 here is CASSLAGGVAKNIQYF. In DNA form, the CDR3 reads TGTGCCAGCAGTTTAGCGGGGGGAGTAGCCAAAAACATTCAGTACTTC. Variable domain in full (rest from reference TRBV28 and TRBJ2-4): DVKVTQSSRYLVKRTGEKVFLECVQDMDHENMFWYRQDPGLGLRLIYFSYDVKMKEKGDIPEGYSVSREKKERFSLILESASTNQTSMYLCASSLAGGVAKNIQYFGAGTRLSVL.

The V and J genes are TRBV5-6 and TRBJ2-7; D possibly corresponds to TRBD1 (6 bases). Per germline, CDR1 SGHDT and CDR2 YYEEEE. V shed 6 bases and J shed 2 bases, with 21 bases lying between them. The CDR3 spans 16 residues. The CDR3 spells CASNQLRAGDTYEQYF. The CDR3 DNA reads as TGTGCCAGCAACCAGCTGAGGGCAGGGGATACCTACGAGCAGTACTTC.

The chain joins TRBV28 to TRBJ1-3; the D gene is possibly TRBD1 (6 bases). Germline V gene lookup returns CDR1 MDHEN and CDR2 SYDVKM. The CDR3 loop spans 17 amino acids. V lost 1 base to trimming and J lost 2 bases, with 15 bases between them. For the CDR3, the DNA is TGTGCCAGCAGTTTATACTTAACAGGGCCGGCTGGAAACACCATATATTTT. Amino acids: CASSLYLTGPAGNTIYF. The full variable domain, its missing parts supplied by reference TRBV28 and TRBJ1-3, is DVKVTQSSRYLVKRTGEKVFLECVQDMDHENMFWYRQDPGLGLRLIYFSYDVKMKEKGDIPEGYSVSREKKERFSLILESASTNQTSMYLCASSLYLTGPAGNTIYFGEGSWLTVV.

This clone was found a few times. The chain carries TRBV6-6 and TRBJ1-1; 8 bases map to TRBD1. The CDR3 is 14 amino acids. CDR1 is MNHNY and CDR2 is SVGAGI in the germline V gene (reference sequence). V was clipped by 4 bases and J by 1 base; unmatched bases: 2. The CDR3 protein is CASSLDRGNTEAFF. In DNA, the CDR3 is TGTGCCAGCAGTTTAGACAGGGGGAACACTGAAGCTTTCTTT.

This chain connects TRBV7-9 to TRBJ2-7; 10 positions agree with TRBD1. Losses at the gene ends were 4 bases for V and 5 bases for J; bases not matched to a gene: 8. Germline CDR1 reads SEHNR; CDR2 reads FQNEAQ (reference sequence). The CDR3 is made up of 15 amino acids. The CDR3 nucleotides read TGTGCCAGCAGCTCAAGGACAGGGGGGCAGGACGAGCAGTACTTC. Translated, it gives CASSSRTGGQDEQYF.

The chain links TRBV18 to TRBJ2-5; D unclear. The CDR3 is 15 amino acids. V was shortened by 1 base and J by 0 bases, with 9 bases between the two germline ends. The germline V gene encodes CDR1 KGHSH and CDR2 LQKENI. CDR3 nucleotide sequence: TGTGCCAGCTCACCACGTGTCGACTACCAAGAGACCCAGTACTTC. It is translated as CASSPRVDYQETQYF.

This chain connects TRBV15 to TRBJ2-1; maybe TRBD2 (6 bases). The CDR3 contains 15 residues. The V gene lost 0 bases and the J gene lost 10 bases, with 16 bases spanning the gap. Germline V lookup: CDR1 LNHNV, CDR2 YYDKDF (reference sequence). In nucleotides, the CDR3 is TGTGCCACCAGCAGAGATTATGTCGGGGGTGGAGAGCAGTTCTTC. It specifies CATSRDYVGGGEQFF.

This clone was found once. The rearrangement links TRBV19 to TRBJ2-5; the D gene is possibly TRBD2 (7 bases). This CDR3 has 13 amino acids. Trimming shortened V by 5 bases and J by 4 bases, and 11 bases separated the two germline ends. CDR1 and CDR2 (germline): LNHDA, SQIVND (reference sequence). This CDR3 is CASSRGAGETQYF. In nucleotides, the CDR3 is TGTGCCAGTAGTCGGGGGGCTGGAGAGACCCAGTACTTC.